What follows describes a single T cell receptor (beta chain). The antigen remains unidentified. TCRdb's copy holds only in-frame clones and misses some; the assay was immunoSEQ multiplex PCR. Found here are 2 million to 2.5 million clones, around 96% of them singletons; the top ten hold more than 0.95%. CD45RO-negative cells were positively selected for CCR7, leaving out terminally differentiated effector memory CD45RA+ cells. Germline CDR1 reads MNHEY; CDR2 reads SMNVEV (reference sequence). The CDR3 totals 13 residues. Trimming cost V 7 bases and J 9 bases, with 16 bases left between them. This sample was included in a study of shared clonotypes between healthy human individuals. Study conclusions and caveats: Relative to clonotypes present in all four donors, those not shared had lower generation probabilities. Expectations were that clonotype sharing among donors would be affected by sequencing depth.

The source material was naive CD8+ T cells sorted from blood. The chain combines TRBV27 with TRBJ2-1; the D gene is possibly TRBD2 (6 bases). The sequence was collected from a man between 18 and 29 years old in good health. The CDR3 region is CASMMRGSGEQFF. CDR3 in DNA: TGTGCCAGCATGATGCGGGGCAGCGGTGAGCAGTTCTTC.